These T cell receptor beta chains were read from a single sample in a study of shared clonotypes between healthy human individuals. Profiling relied on immunoSEQ multiplex PCR, and the TCRdb table lists in-frame clones only, not all of them. This sample has around 180,000 clones, with over 80% found just once. The specimen was naive CD4+ T cells sorted from blood. These receptors were collected from a woman aged 30 to 39 in good health. Both conserved end residues are part of each CDR3. D genes are given only for firm matches. Some rows mark clone size as missing; the rest say once, few, many or name a class of expanded clone.

d_gene	v_gene	len	j_gene	abundance	CDR3aa	CDR3nt
TRBD2	TRBV28	15	TRBJ2-7	once	CASSLLTSGLYEQYF	TGTGCCAGCAGTCTACTGACTAGCGGGCTTTACGAGCAGTACTTC
.	TRBV6-6	16	TRBJ1-6	once	CASSQPTAPYNSPLHF	TGTGCCAGCAGCCAACCGACGGCGCCTTATAATTCACCCCTCCACTTT
TRBD1	TRBV5-1	14	TRBJ1-1	.	CASSLRQGATEAFF	TGCGCCAGCAGCCTTCGACAGGGGGCCACTGAAGCTTTCTTT
TRBD1	TRBV7-8	16	TRBJ2-7	once	CASSLARWTGTYEQYF	TGTGCCAGCAGCTTAGCGCGTTGGACAGGAACCTACGAGCAGTACTTC
.	TRBV30	14	TRBJ1-6	.	CAWSLMTHNSPLHF	TGTGCCTGGAGTTTAATGACACATAATTCACCCCTCCACTTT
.	TRBV5-1	14	TRBJ2-7	.	CASSGRDGTYEQYF	TGCGCCAGCAGCGGCCGGGACGGAACCTACGAGCAGTACTTC
TRBD2	TRBV4-1	17	TRBJ2-7	few	CASSLGLAGGPTYEQYF	TGCGCCAGCAGCCTCGGACTAGCGGGAGGTCCCACCTACGAGCAGTACTTC
TRBD1	TRBV19	13	TRBJ1-2	few	CASSYRGNYGYTF	TGTGCCAGTAGCTACAGGGGGAACTATGGCTACACCTTC
.	TRBV13	15	TRBJ2-5	.	CASSLGRGVVRAQYF	TGTGCCAGCAGCTTAGGCCGCGGTGTGGTTCGGGCCCAGTACTTC
.	TRBV7-2	13	TRBJ2-7	.	CASSLEPAYEQYF	TGTGCCAGCAGCTTAGAACCAGCCTACGAGCAGTACTTC
TRBD2	TRBV4-2	16	TRBJ2-1	.	CASSQVAGGAYNEQFF	TGTGCCAGCAGCCAAGTGGCGGGAGGGGCCTACAATGAGCAGTTCTTC
.	TRBV27	14	TRBJ2-7	.	CASSTNLGSYEQYF	TGTGCCAGCAGTACTAACCTCGGAAGCTACGAGCAGTACTTC
.	TRBV2	15	TRBJ2-3	.	CASRKPLGSQDTQYF	TGTGCCAGCAGGAAGCCGCTGGGTAGCCAAGATACGCAGTATTTT
.	TRBV5-1	15	TRBJ2-7	.	CASSPGTKVLREQYF	TGCGCCAGCAGCCCCGGGACAAAGGTCTTGAGGGAGCAGTACTTC
TRBD1	TRBV2	15	TRBJ1-2	.	CASSMGQGSRYGYTF	TGTGCCAGCAGTATGGGACAGGGAAGTCGCTATGGCTACACCTTC
.	TRBV28	16	TRBJ2-2	once	CASSEPSPLRGGELFF	TGTGCCAGCAGCGAGCCTAGCCCTCTAAGGGGCGGGGAGCTGTTTTTT
TRBD1	TRBV6-1	15	TRBJ1-2	.	CASRSGTGAKYGYTF	TGTGCCAGCAGATCCGGGACAGGGGCCAAATATGGCTACACCTTC
.	TRBV7-2	16	TRBJ2-7	.	CASSFPLRGPLHEQYF	TGTGCCAGCAGCTTTCCCCTCAGGGGCCCCCTGCACGAGCAGTACTTC
.	TRBV7-5	14	TRBJ1-2	.	CASTELQGPYGYTF	TGTGCCAGCACCGAACTACAGGGACCTTATGGCTACACCTTC
TRBD1	TRBV19	13	TRBJ2-2	.	CASRRDRTGELFF	TGTGCCAGTAGGAGGGACAGAACCGGGGAGCTGTTTTTT
.	TRBV7-9	16	TRBJ2-1	.	CASSLVLTSSYNEQFF	TGTGCCAGCAGCTTGGTTCTTACGAGCTCCTACAATGAGCAGTTCTTC
.	TRBV5-1	13	TRBJ1-2	.	CATANSGSSGYTF	TGCGCCACTGCAAATTCCGGGAGTAGCGGCTACACCTTC
.	TRBV28	14	TRBJ1-4	.	CASRGVGGNEKLFF	TGTGCCAGCAGGGGCGTGGGCGGTAATGAAAAACTGTTTTTT
TRBD2	TRBV4-2	16	TRBJ2-7	.	CASSLATSGSPHEQYF	TGTGCCAGCAGCCTTGCGACTAGCGGGAGCCCCCACGAGCAGTACTTC
TRBD1	TRBV4-2	16	TRBJ2-2	.	CASSRPGQGNTGELFF	TGTGCCAGCAGCCGCCCGGGACAGGGCAACACCGGGGAGCTGTTTTTT
.	TRBV5-4	16	TRBJ1-3	.	CASSSQQRTAGNTIYF	TGTGCCAGCAGCTCTCAACAGAGGACAGCTGGAAACACCATATATTTT
.	TRBV18	16	TRBJ2-2	.	CASSPGVAKNTGELFF	TGTGCCAGCTCACCCGGAGTAGCGAAGAACACCGGGGAGCTGTTTTTT
.	TRBV28	11	TRBJ1-3	.	CASSSGNTIYF	TGTGCCAGCAGTTCCGGAAACACCATATATTTT
TRBD2	TRBV7-9	14	TRBJ2-7	.	CASSSSGAGYEQYF	TGTGCCAGCAGCTCTAGCGGGGCGGGGTACGAGCAGTACTTC
TRBD1	TRBV19	15	TRBJ2-2	.	CASSIGQGSTGELFF	TGTGCCAGTAGTATAGGACAGGGCAGCACCGGGGAGCTGTTTTTT
TRBD2	TRBV28	13	TRBJ2-7	.	CASIGGRAYEQYF	TGTGCCAGCATCGGCGGGAGGGCATACGAGCAGTACTTC
.	TRBV11-3	15	TRBJ2-3	.	CASSPGTHFTDTQYF	TGTGCCAGCAGCCCCGGGACACACTTCACAGATACGCAGTATTTT
TRBD1	TRBV6-5	16	TRBJ2-7	once	CASSYSMWDRVNEQYF	TGTGCCAGCAGTTACTCGATGTGGGACAGGGTCAACGAGCAGTACTTC
.	TRBV5-1	13	TRBJ1-1	.	CASSLRTDTEAFF	TGCGCCAGCAGCTTGCGAACCGACACTGAAGCTTTCTTT
.	TRBV27	13	TRBJ2-3	once	CASSRQGTDTQYF	TGTGCCAGCAGTCGCCAGGGCACAGATACGCAGTATTTT
.	TRBV20-1	10	TRBJ2-7	.	CSAREHEQYF	TGCAGTGCTAGAGAGCACGAGCAGTACTTC
.	TRBV11-1	12	TRBJ1-3	few	CASSYSGNTIYF	TGTGCCAGCAGCTACTCTGGAAACACCATATATTTT
.	TRBV5-6	15	TRBJ2-7	.	CASSTLRGSSYEQYF	TGTGCCAGTAGTACCCTCCGGGGAAGCTCCTACGAGCAGTACTTC
TRBD2	TRBV29-1	12	TRBJ2-7	.	CSAGTSTYEQYF	TGCAGCGCCGGGACTAGCACCTACGAGCAGTACTTC
.	TRBV7-2	16	TRBJ2-5	.	CASSLAGGSAQETQYF	TGTGCCAGCAGCTTAGCGGGAGGCTCGGCACAAGAGACCCAGTACTTC
.	TRBV7-9	15	TRBJ2-7	.	CASSPDRHSSYEQYF	TGTGCCAGCAGCCCGGACCGACACTCCTCCTACGAGCAGTACTTC
.	TRBV28	14	TRBJ2-7	.	CASSSPLQSYEQYF	TGTGCCAGCAGTTCTCCCCTCCAGTCCTACGAGCAGTACTTC
TRBD2	TRBV27	17	TRBJ2-7	.	CASSFHRTSGRAHEQYF	TGTGCCAGCAGTTTCCACCGGACTAGCGGGAGGGCCCACGAGCAGTACTTC
.	TRBV6-5	15	TRBJ2-3	.	CASRPRAQGSDTQYF	TGTGCCAGCAGACCTCGGGCCCAAGGCTCAGATACGCAGTATTTT
.	TRBV28	15	TRBJ2-7	once	CASSYTPGGWYEQYF	TGTGCCAGCAGTTATACTCCCGGGGGCTGGTACGAGCAGTACTTC
.	TRBV18	13	TRBJ1-1	.	CASSPSQNTEAFF	TGTGCCAGCTCGCCCTCACAGAACACTGAAGCTTTCTTT
.	TRBV28	10	TRBJ1-1	few	CASSSAEAFF	TGTGCCAGCAGTTCAGCAGAAGCTTTCTTT
.	TRBV5-1	18	TRBJ2-3	.	CASSPRGVNRSGTDTQYF	TGCGCCAGCAGCCCCAGGGGTGTGAACAGGTCAGGCACAGATACGCAGTATTTT
.	TRBV7-2	17	TRBJ2-2	once	CASSFRAGKTMGGELFF	TGTGCCAGCAGCTTCCGAGCCGGGAAAACAATGGGCGGGGAGCTGTTTTTT
.	TRBV9	13	TRBJ2-7	.	CASSGGPNYEQYF	TGTGCCAGCAGCGGCGGCCCAAACTACGAGCAGTACTTC
.	TRBV7-8	14	TRBJ2-7	.	CASSLGTLDYEQYF	TGTGCCAGCAGCTTGGGGACACTTGACTACGAGCAGTACTTC
.	TRBV6-5	15	TRBJ1-1	.	CASSYGGGVPPEAFF	TGTGCCAGCAGTTATGGTGGAGGGGTCCCCCCTGAAGCTTTCTTT
.	TRBV29-1	14	TRBJ1-1	.	CSVEALLSGTEAFF	TGCAGCGTTGAAGCGCTTCTGTCCGGAACTGAAGCTTTCTTT
.	TRBV30	13	TRBJ2-7	.	CAWSVGGAYEQYF	TGTGCCTGGAGTGTGGGGGGAGCCTACGAGCAGTACTTC
TRBD2	TRBV5-1	16	TRBJ2-7	.	CASSLSGGRKAYEQYF	TGCGCCAGCAGCTTGAGCGGCGGGAGAAAAGCTTACGAGCAGTACTTC
.	TRBV7-2	14	TRBJ2-7	.	CASSLGASPYEQYF	TGTGCCAGCAGCTTAGGGGCCTCCCCCTACGAGCAGTACTTC